Shown below are 7 T cell receptor beta chains from a single sample sequenced in a study of blood T cell repertoires in COVID-19. Method: immunoSEQ multiplex PCR; TCRdb's copy keeps in-frame clones and lacks some. Among some 200,000 clones listed, 80% were seen once. The sequenced material came from peripheral blood. The origin of the receptors is a woman in her 70s with acute or convalescent COVID-19.

This clone was picked up a small number of times. This sequence joins TRBV6-5 and TRBJ1-3; 10 bases map to TRBD1. CDR3 size: 16 residues. Germline CDR1 and CDR2: MNHEY and SVGAGI. J gave up 3 bases and V 2 bases, and 4 bases lay outside the gene matches. DNA of the CDR3: TGTGCCAGCAGTTACCGGGACAGGGGAGATGGAAACACCATATATTTT. Protein: CASSYRDRGDGNTIYF.

The genes are TRBV6-5 and TRBJ2-7; maybe TRBD1 (5 bases). V lost 0 bases and J lost 2, with 11 bases in between. This CDR3 contains 15 residues. Germline lookup yields CDR1 MNHEY and CDR2 SVGAGI. The chain's CDR3 is CASSYSGQGAYEQYF. The DNA for the CDR3 is TGTGCCAGCAGTTACTCTGGTCAGGGTGCCTACGAGCAGTACTTC.

V is TRBV28 and J is TRBJ2-3; D is perhaps TRBD2 (7 bases). CDR3 length: 19 residues. Trimming took off 7 bases at V and 8 bases at J, with 34 bases between the two ends. Germline V gene data show CDR1 as MDHEN and CDR2 as SYDVKM. This CDR3 reads CASTGEGGGLTRVVGTQYF. As DNA, the CDR3 is TGTGCCAGCACTGGGGAGGGAGGGGGGTTAACTCGTGTGGTAGGTACGCAGTATTTT.

The chain employs TRBV5-4 and TRBJ1-1; 7 nucleotides agree with TRBD1. The CDR3 is 14 amino acids. V shed 4 bases, J shed 1 base, and the junction held 4 bases outside the gene matches. The germline CDR1 and CDR2 sequences are SGHNT and YYREEE (reference sequence). The DNA of the CDR3 is TGTGCCAGCAGCCCCTGGACAGGGAACACTGAAGCTTTCTTT. It translates to CASSPWTGNTEAFF.

V usage is TRBV2 and J usage is TRBJ2-7; 9 nucleotides agree with TRBD1. This CDR3 region has 16 residues. Germline loops: CDR1 SNHLY, CDR2 FYNNEI. Trimming at V came to 7 bases and at J to 6 bases, leaving 16 bases not matched to a gene. The CDR3 DNA follows: TGTGCCAGCACAATTATGGGACCGGGACAGGGAGCCGAGCAGTACTTC. Amino acid sequence: CASTIMGPGQGAEQYF.

This rearrangement joins TRBV2 to TRBJ2-2, with D perhaps matching TRBD2 (5 bases). Germline assignment: CDR1 SNHLY and CDR2 FYNNEI. V was trimmed by 9 bases and J by 9 bases, leaving 11 bases between them. The CDR3 has 11 residues. The CDR3 nucleotides are TGTGCCAGTAGGGAGCGATGGGAGCTGTTTTTT. This encodes CASRERWELFF.

The CDR3 sequence: CASSYDNPYEQYV. Written as DNA, the CDR3 is TGTGCCAGCAGTTACGACAATCCCTACGAGCAGTACGTC. The V gene is TRBV6-2 or TRBV6-3, the J gene TRBJ2-7; no reliable D call. Between the trimmed V and J ends, which lost 2 bases and 2 bases, there was a span of 7 bases. Germline loops: CDR1 MNHEY, CDR2 SVGEGT. The CDR3 runs to 13 residues.